This is a list of T cell receptor beta chains from one sample in a study of control samples from healthy donors and cancer patients. The assay was immunoSEQ multiplex PCR, and TCRdb's table has in-frame clones only and misses some. This table has fewer than 90,000 clones, nearly 90% appearing once. The sample comprised blood. The receptors shown here come from a woman aged 45-60 years in good health. Both conserved end residues are part of each CDR3. D genes are given only for firm matches. Not every row has a clone size; where given, it reads once, few, many or a size class.

.	TRBV3-1/TRBV3-2	15	.	TRBJ1-2	CASSQGDMNYYGYTF	TGTGCCAGCAGCCAAGGGGACATGAATTACTATGGCTACACCTTC
.	TRBV9	17	TRBD2	TRBJ2-2	CASSVVQTSGYTGELFF	TGTGCCAGCAGCGTAGTTCAGACTAGCGGGTACACCGGGGAGCTGTTTTTT
.	TRBV19	14	.	TRBJ1-2	CASSMGARNYGYTF	TGTGCCAGTAGTATGGGGGCCAGAAACTATGGCTACACCTTC
.	TRBV27	17	.	TRBJ2-3	CASSSGILGTPTDTQYF	TGTGCCAGCAGTTCTGGGATACTTGGGACTCCTACAGATACGCAGTATTTT
.	TRBV5-1	16	TRBD1	TRBJ2-1	CASSLSTSNRGDEQFF	TGCGCCAGCAGCTTGTCCACATCAAACAGGGGTGATGAGCAGTTCTTC
.	TRBV12-2	14	.	TRBJ2-7	CASRLRGQVYEQYF	TGTGCAAGTCGCTTGAGGGGACAGGTCTACGAGCAGTACTTC
.	TRBV12-3/TRBV12-4	12	.	TRBJ2-7	CASSFTSYEQYF	TGTGCCAGCAGTTTTACCTCCTACGAGCAGTACTTC
.	TRBV7-6	13	TRBD1	TRBJ1-1	CASSSTGVTEAFF	TGTGCCAGCAGCTCGACAGGGGTCACTGAAGCTTTCTTT
.	TRBV5-1	16	TRBD2	TRBJ2-6	CASGTSTNSGANVLTF	TGCGCCAGCGGGACTAGTACTAACTCTGGGGCCAACGTCCTGACTTTC
once	TRBV5-1	13	.	TRBJ2-3	CASSLGVGDTQYF	TGCGCCAGCAGCTTGGGGGTAGGAGATACGCAGTATTTT
once	TRBV14	13	.	TRBJ2-3	CASSQEWVATQYF	TGTGCCAGCAGCCAAGAGTGGGTCGCTACGCAGTATTTT
.	TRBV30	15	.	TRBJ1-3	CAWMGPLPSGNTIYF	TGTGCCTGGATGGGCCCCCTTCCCTCTGGAAACACCATATATTTT
.	TRBV19	15	TRBD1	TRBJ2-7	CASTPTGASLYEQYF	TGTGCCAGTACCCCGACAGGGGCGAGCCTCTACGAGCAGTACTTC
.	TRBV13	16	.	TRBJ1-3	CASSLNGALSGNTIYF	TGTGCCAGCAGCTTAAATGGGGCTCTCTCTGGAAACACCATATATTTT
.	TRBV10-3	14	.	TRBJ2-2	CAISVAENTGELFF	TGTGCCATCAGTGTGGCAGAGAACACCGGGGAGCTGTTTTTT
.	TRBV5-1	14	TRBD1	TRBJ2-7	CASSSGQGNYEQYF	TGCGCCAGCAGCTCCGGACAGGGGAACTACGAGCAGTACTTC
once	TRBV12-5	15	TRBD1	TRBJ1-4	CASGLSPLIGGQLFF	TGTGCTAGTGGTTTGAGTCCCTTGATCGGGGGACAGCTGTTTTTT
.	TRBV9	13	.	TRBJ2-3	CASSVVVGDTQYF	TGTGCCAGCAGCGTAGTAGTCGGGGATACGCAGTATTTT